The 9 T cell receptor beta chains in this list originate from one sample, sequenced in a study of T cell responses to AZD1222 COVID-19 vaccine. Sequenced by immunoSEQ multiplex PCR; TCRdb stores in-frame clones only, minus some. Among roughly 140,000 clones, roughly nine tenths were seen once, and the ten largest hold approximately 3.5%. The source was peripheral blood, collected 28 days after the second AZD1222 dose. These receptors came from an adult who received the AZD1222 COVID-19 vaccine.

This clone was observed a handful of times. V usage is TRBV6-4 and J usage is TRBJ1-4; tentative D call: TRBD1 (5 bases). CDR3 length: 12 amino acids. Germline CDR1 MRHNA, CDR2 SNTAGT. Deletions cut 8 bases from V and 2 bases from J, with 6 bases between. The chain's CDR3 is CASGATNEKLFF. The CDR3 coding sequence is TGTGCCAGCGGGGCTACTAATGAAAAACTGTTTTTT.

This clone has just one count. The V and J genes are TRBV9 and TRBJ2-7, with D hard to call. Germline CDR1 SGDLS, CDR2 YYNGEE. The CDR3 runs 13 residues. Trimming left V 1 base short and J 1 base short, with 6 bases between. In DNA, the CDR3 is TGTGCCAGCAGCGTAACGCCGTCCTACGAGCAGTACTTC. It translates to CASSVTPSYEQYF.

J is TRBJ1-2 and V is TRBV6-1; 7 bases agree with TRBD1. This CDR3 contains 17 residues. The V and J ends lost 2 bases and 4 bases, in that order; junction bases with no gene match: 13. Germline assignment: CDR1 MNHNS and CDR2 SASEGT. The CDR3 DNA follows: TGTGCCAGCAGTGAAAAGGGAGACGGCCACAGGGGCTATGGCTACACCTTC. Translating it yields CASSEKGDGHRGYGYTF.

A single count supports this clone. The CDR3 protein is CASSFSPLDAGANEKLFF. The CDR3 DNA reads as TGTGCCAGCAGTTTTTCTCCATTGGACGCAGGGGCTAATGAAAAACTGTTTTTT. The chain is built from TRBV27 and TRBJ1-4, with TRBD1 as a possible D gene (6 bases). V gave up 3 bases and J gave up 3 bases, with 20 bases separating them. The germline gives CDR1 MNHEY, CDR2 SMNVEV (reference sequence). The CDR3 runs 18 residues.

The DNA for the CDR3 is TGTGCCAGCAGTCCCAGACAGGGAGGCTACACCTTC. It codes for CASSPRQGGYTF. The chain is built from TRBV27 and TRBJ1-2; 7 bases are shared with TRBD1. The V gene end was trimmed by 5 bases and the J gene end by 8 bases; junction bases not matched to a gene: 5. CDR3 length: 12 amino acids. CDR1 MNHEY and CDR2 SMNVEV come from the germline V gene (reference sequence).

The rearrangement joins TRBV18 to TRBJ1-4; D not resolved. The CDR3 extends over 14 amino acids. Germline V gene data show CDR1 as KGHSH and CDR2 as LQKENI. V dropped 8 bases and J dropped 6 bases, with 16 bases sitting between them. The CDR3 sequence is CASRMQSADEKLFF. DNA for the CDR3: TGTGCCAGCCGAATGCAGTCGGCCGATGAAAAACTGTTTTTT.

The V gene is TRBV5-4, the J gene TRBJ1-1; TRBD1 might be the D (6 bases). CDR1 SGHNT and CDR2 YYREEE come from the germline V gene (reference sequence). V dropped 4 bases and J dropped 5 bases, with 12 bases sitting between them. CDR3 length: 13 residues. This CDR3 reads CASSQGWRTEAFF. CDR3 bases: TGTGCCAGCAGCCAGGGGTGGCGAACTGAAGCTTTCTTT.

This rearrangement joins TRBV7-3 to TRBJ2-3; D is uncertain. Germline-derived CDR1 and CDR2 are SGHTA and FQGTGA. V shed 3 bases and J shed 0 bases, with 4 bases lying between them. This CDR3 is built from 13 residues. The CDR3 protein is CASSFGSTDTQYF. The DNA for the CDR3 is TGTGCCAGCAGCTTTGGCAGCACAGATACGCAGTATTTT.

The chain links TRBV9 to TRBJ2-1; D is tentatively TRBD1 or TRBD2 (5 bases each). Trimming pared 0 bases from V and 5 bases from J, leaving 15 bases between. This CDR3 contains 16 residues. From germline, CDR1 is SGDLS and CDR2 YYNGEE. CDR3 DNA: TGTGCCAGCAGCGTAGATCCGGGACCAAAACACAATGAGCAGTTCTTC. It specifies CASSVDPGPKHNEQFF.